The 18 T cell receptor beta chains listed next were all sequenced from one sample in a study of metastatic and nonmetastatic thyroid tumors (dated by TCRdb to the early 2020s). Receptor amplification or capture employed PCR. Sequencing was performed on an Illumina HiSeq 4000. TCRdb itself trimmed the public reads at Q25 with fastp, ran MiXCR and retained productive beta chains. Across this sample there are almost 35,000 clones, with 35% seen only once. The leading ten clones occupy 22% of the sample. None of the patients had been given any treatment before thyroid surgery. The specimen was tumor tissue. Receptors originate from a female donor with papillary thyroid cancer or a benign thyroid nodule (not recorded which). Some clones in this sample may be carry-over from other donors' samples.

The J gene is TRBJ2-7, the V gene TRBV6-1, with a possible D match to TRBD2 (7 bases). V gave up 4 bases and J gave up 6 bases, with 16 bases separating them. This CDR3 comprises 14 residues. From germline, CDR1 is MNHNS and CDR2 SASEGT. This CDR3 is CASSGGGGASEQYF. DNA of the CDR3: TGTGCCAGCAGTGGGGGGGGGGGCGCGTCCGAGCAGTACTTC.

The V gene is TRBV20-1, the J gene TRBJ2-7, with 14 bases aligning to TRBD2. Germline CDR1 reads DFQATT; CDR2 reads SNEGSKA (reference sequence). Trimming cost V 3 bases and J 0 bases; bases outside gene matches: 7. The CDR3 spans 17 residues. CDR3 DNA: TGCAGTGCTAGTACGAGACTAGCGGGAGGGCCCTCCTACGAGCAGTACTTC. This translates into CSASTRLAGGPSYEQYF.

Worth noting for this clone: Relative to the germline gene, one junction end is altered; a read error may explain this. The V and J genes are TRBV6-5 and TRBJ2-1; D unresolved. CDR3 length: 15 residues. Germline V gives CDR1 MNHEY, CDR2 SVGAGI. DNA of the CDR3: TGCGCCAGCAGTTACGCCCAGAGCTCCTACAATGAGCAGTTCTTC. Its translation: CASSYAQSSYNEQFF.

V gene TRBV7-9 combines with J gene TRBJ2-2; 9 bases fit TRBD1. Per germline, CDR1 SEHNR and CDR2 FQNEAQ (reference sequence). CDR3 length equals 15 residues. With 4 bases clipped from V and 7 bases from J, the junction kept 7 bases outside the gene matches. CDR3 coding DNA: TGTGCCAGCAGCTCAGCCGGGACAGGGTACGGGGAGCTGTTTTTT. Residues: CASSSAGTGYGELFF.

The genes are TRBV12-3 or TRBV12-4 and TRBJ2-7; D is uncertain. This CDR3 is 13 amino acids long. Trimming took off 4 bases at V and 0 bases at J, with 7 bases between the two ends. The DNA of the CDR3 is TGTGCCAGCAGTTCGGCTACCTCCTACGAGCAGTACTTC. Amino acid sequence: CASSSATSYEQYF.

The rearrangement links TRBV5-1 to TRBJ1-1; D gene unclear. CDR1 SGHRS and CDR2 YFSETQ come from the germline V gene. V dropped 7 bases and J dropped 5 bases, with 15 bases sitting between them. The CDR3 consists of 13 residues. The CDR3 protein is CASVRTVLTEAFF. The CDR3 DNA follows: TGCGCCAGCGTTCGAACGGTGTTGACTGAAGCTTTCTTT.

This clone was seen many times. This rearrangement joins TRBV6-4 to TRBJ2-3; 13 bases match TRBD2. Germline assignment: CDR1 MRHNA and CDR2 SNTAGT. V lost 3 bases to trimming and J lost 4 bases; unmatched junction nucleotides: 1. The CDR3 runs to 15 residues. The CDR3 sequence is CASSELAGGPDTQYF. CDR3 sequence (DNA): TGTGCCAGCAGTGAACTAGCGGGGGGGCCAGATACGCAGTATTTT.

The chain couples TRBV6-2 or TRBV6-3 to TRBJ1-1; D is uncertain. Trimming stripped 4 bases from V and 5 bases from J, with 11 bases between. The CDR3 consists of 13 residues. Germline assignment: CDR1 MNHEY and CDR2 SVGEGT. In DNA form, the CDR3 reads TGTGCCAGCAGTTTTGCTCTGGGGACTGAAGCTTTCTTT. Translating it yields CASSFALGTEAFF.

Only a few counts were recorded for this clone. The V and J genes are TRBV7-6 and TRBJ2-5, with TRBD2 identical over 9 bases. CDR1 and CDR2 (germline): SGHVS, FNYEAQ. The J segment lost 5 bases and the V segment lost 2 bases, leaving 6 bases of the junction unmatched. The CDR3 covers 15 residues. CDR3 nucleotides: TGTGCCAGCAGCTTATATGCGGGAGGGGCGGAGACCCAGTACTTC. Protein sequence: CASSLYAGGAETQYF.

The J gene is TRBJ1-4, the V gene TRBV12-3 or TRBV12-4; TRBD1 might be the D (5 bases). The V and J ends lost 4 bases and 4 bases respectively, with 13 bases between them. The CDR3 is 15 amino acids. The CDR3 DNA sequence: TGTGCCAGCAGTTCAATGGGGGAAATTAATGAAAAACTGTTTTTT. It specifies CASSSMGEINEKLFF.

This clone was counted only a few times. The chain employs TRBV6-1 and TRBJ2-1; 12 bases agree with TRBD2. From germline, CDR1 is MNHNS and CDR2 SASEGT. The V gene end was trimmed by 5 bases and the J gene end by 7 bases; junction bases not matched to a gene: 3. The CDR3 runs 14 residues. The CDR3: CASSLAGGPNEQFF. Written as DNA, the CDR3 is TGTGCCAGCAGTCTAGCGGGAGGGCCTAATGAGCAGTTCTTC.

J is TRBJ2-1 and V is TRBV12-3 or TRBV12-4, with 8 bases matching TRBD1. Losses at the gene ends were 5 bases for V and 12 bases for J; bases not matched to a gene: 12. This CDR3 contains 14 residues. CDR3 sequence (DNA): TGTGCCAGCAGTCACGGACAGGGCCGTTTGGGGCAGTTCTTC. It yields the protein CASSHGQGRLGQFF.

Only a few counts were recorded for this clone. The V gene is TRBV6-1, the J gene TRBJ1-2; TRBD1 matches 10 bases. The CDR3 has 16 residues. From germline, CDR1 is MNHNS and CDR2 SASEGT. J gave up 7 bases and V 2 bases, and 10 bases lay outside the gene matches. This CDR3 is CASSETGQGTRSGYTF. Written as DNA, the CDR3 is TGTGCCAGCAGTGAAACGGGACAGGGGACGCGGAGTGGCTACACCTTC.

This clone appeared a single time. This rearrangement joins TRBV5-1 to TRBJ1-3, with D uncertain. The CDR3 length is 13 residues. Trimming took 0 bases from V and 2 from J, leaving 3 bases between them. Germline CDR1 SGHRS, CDR2 YFSETQ. In nucleotides, the CDR3 is TGCGCCAGCAGCTTGGGAGCTGGAAACACCATATATTTT. Translating gives CASSLGAGNTIYF.

This clone was seen a handful of times. CDR3: CASSLDQGGETQYF. CDR3 sequence (DNA): TGTGCCAGCAGCTTAGATCAGGGCGGGGAGACCCAGTACTTC. The rearrangement links TRBV7-2 to TRBJ2-5; D is tentatively TRBD1 or TRBD2 (5 bases each). The CDR3 is 14 amino acids. Germline V CDR1 and CDR2: SGHTA, FQGNSA. V shed 1 base and J shed 5 bases, with 11 bases lying between them.

The V gene is TRBV7-9, the J gene TRBJ2-7, with D uncertain. CDR1 and CDR2 (germline): SEHNR, FQNEAQ (reference sequence). With 5 bases removed from V and 0 bases from J, the gap between germline ends came to 8 bases. The CDR3 runs 13 residues. CDR3 coding DNA: TGTGCCAGCAGCCCGGTCTACTCCTACGAGCAGTACTTC. Residues: CASSPVYSYEQYF.

V is TRBV28 and J is TRBJ1-2; TRBD1 is a possible D gene (6 bases). The CDR3 consists of 14 residues. Germline V gives CDR1 MDHEN, CDR2 SYDVKM. Between the trimmed V and J ends, which lost 4 bases and 3 bases, there was a span of 12 bases. The CDR3 loop reads CASSSLGHDYGYTF. The CDR3 region has the DNA TGTGCCAGCAGTTCGTTGGGACACGACTATGGCTACACCTTC.

The gene calls are TRBV19 and TRBJ1-5; tentatively, D is TRBD1 (5 bases). CDR1 and CDR2 (germline): LNHDA, SQIVND (reference sequence). The CDR3 has 15 amino acids. The V end was cut by 10 bases, the J end by 1 base, with 17 bases between. This chain's CDR3 is CATLLSSGSNQPQHF. The CDR3 bases are TGTGCCACCCTCCTATCCTCAGGGAGCAATCAGCCCCAGCATTTT.